Sequencing of this T cell receptor (beta chain) was carried out in a study of CDR3 diversity in severe acne. TCRdb redid the calling of the PCR reads with MiXCR, one entry per CDR3 protein. The sample has almost 85,000 distinct CDR3 sequences; 50% to 65% are singletons. Looked up from germline, CDR1 is MNHNS and CDR2 is SASEGT. The CDR3 spans 10 residues. The trim removed 8 bases at V and 14 bases at J, leaving 6 bases unmatched. The chain employs TRBV6-1 and TRBJ1-5, with 7 bases fitting TRBD1. The clonotype was recovered from a male donor in good health, without acne. Sequencing was done on a sample of blood. The chain's CDR3 is CASRDSYEHF. The CDR3 nucleotides are TGTGCCAGCCGGGACAGCTACGAGCATTTT.